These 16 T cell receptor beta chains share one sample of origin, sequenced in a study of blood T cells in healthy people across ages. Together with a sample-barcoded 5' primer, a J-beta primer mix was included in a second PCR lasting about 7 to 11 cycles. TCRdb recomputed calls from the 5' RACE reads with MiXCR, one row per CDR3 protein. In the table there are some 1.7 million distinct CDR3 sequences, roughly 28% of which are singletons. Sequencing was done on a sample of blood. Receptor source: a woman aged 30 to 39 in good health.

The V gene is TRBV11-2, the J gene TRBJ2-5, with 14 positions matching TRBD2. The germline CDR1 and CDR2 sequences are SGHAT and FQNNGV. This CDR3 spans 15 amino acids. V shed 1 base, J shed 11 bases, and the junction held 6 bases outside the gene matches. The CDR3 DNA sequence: TGTGCCAGCAGCTTAGGACTAGCGGGAGGGTCAAAGCAGTACTTC. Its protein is CASSLGLAGGSKQYF.

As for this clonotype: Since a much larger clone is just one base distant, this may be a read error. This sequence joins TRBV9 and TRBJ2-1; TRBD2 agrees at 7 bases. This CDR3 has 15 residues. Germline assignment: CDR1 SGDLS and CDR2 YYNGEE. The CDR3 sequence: CTSSVGGSGYNEQFF. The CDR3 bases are TGTACCAGCAGCGTAGGTGGTAGCGGGTACAATGAGCAGTTCTTC.

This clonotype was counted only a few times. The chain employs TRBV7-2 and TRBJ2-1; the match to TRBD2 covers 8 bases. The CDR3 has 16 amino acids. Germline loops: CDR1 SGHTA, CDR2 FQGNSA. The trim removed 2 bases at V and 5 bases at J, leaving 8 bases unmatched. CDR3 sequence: CASSLPAGEWDNEQFF. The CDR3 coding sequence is TGTGCCAGCAGCTTACCAGCGGGAGAGTGGGACAATGAGCAGTTCTTC.

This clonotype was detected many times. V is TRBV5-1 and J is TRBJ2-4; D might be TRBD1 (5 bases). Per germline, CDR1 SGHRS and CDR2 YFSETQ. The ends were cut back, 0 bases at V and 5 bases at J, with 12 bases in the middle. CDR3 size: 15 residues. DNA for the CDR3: TGCGCCAGCAGCTTGGCCGACAGAAACGAAAACATTCAGTACTTC. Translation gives CASSLADRNENIQYF.

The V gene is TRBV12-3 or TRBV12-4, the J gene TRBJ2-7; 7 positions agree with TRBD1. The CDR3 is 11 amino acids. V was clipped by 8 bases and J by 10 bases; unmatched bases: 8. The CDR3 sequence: CASGDSGGQYF. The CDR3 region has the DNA TGTGCCAGCGGAGACTCAGGGGGACAGTACTTC.

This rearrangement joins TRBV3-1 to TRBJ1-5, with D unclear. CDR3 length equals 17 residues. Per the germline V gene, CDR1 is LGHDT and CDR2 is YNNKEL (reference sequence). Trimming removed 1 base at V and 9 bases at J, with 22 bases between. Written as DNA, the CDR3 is TGTGCCAGCAGCCAAGGGCCCCATTTCGCAATCAGCGGGCCCCAGCATTTT. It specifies CASSQGPHFAISGPQHF.

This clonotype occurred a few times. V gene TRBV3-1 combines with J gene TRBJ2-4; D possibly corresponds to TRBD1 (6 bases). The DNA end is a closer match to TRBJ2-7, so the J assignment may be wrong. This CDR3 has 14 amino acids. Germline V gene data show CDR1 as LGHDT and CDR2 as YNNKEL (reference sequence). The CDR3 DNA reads TGTGCCAGCAGCCTACGCAGACAGGACTACGAGCAGTACTTC. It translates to CASSLRRQDYEQYF.

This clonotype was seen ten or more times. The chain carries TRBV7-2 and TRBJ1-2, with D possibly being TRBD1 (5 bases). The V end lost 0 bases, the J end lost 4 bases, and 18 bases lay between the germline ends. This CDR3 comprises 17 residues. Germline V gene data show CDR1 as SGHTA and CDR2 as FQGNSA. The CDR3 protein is CASSLAREGHLPYGYTF. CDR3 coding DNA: TGTGCCAGCAGCTTAGCGAGAGAAGGACACCTTCCCTATGGCTACACCTTC.

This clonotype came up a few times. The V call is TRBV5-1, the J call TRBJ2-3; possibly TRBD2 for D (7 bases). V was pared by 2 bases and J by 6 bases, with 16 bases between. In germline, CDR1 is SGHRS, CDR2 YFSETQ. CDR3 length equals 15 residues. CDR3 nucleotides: TGCGCCAGCAGCTTCTCCGGGGGGCAGACGGATACGCAGTATTTT. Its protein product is CASSFSGGQTDTQYF.

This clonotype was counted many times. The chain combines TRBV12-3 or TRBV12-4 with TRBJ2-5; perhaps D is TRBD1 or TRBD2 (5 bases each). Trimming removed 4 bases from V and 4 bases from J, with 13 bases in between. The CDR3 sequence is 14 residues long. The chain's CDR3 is CASSSAGTGETQYF. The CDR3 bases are TGTGCCAGCAGTTCTGCCGGGACGGGAGAGACCCAGTACTTC.

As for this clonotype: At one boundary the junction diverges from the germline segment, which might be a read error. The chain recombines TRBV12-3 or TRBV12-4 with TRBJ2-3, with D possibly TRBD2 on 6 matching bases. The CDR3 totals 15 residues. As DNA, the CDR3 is TGTGCCAGCAGTCCCCGCCCGGAGGGTACAGATACGGAGTATTTT. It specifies CASSPRPEGTDTEYF.

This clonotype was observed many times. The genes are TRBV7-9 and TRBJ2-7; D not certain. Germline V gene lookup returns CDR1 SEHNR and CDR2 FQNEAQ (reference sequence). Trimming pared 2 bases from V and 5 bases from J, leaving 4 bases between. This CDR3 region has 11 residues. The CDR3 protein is CASSLSNEQYF. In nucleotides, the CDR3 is TGTGCCAGCAGCTTATCAAACGAGCAGTACTTC.

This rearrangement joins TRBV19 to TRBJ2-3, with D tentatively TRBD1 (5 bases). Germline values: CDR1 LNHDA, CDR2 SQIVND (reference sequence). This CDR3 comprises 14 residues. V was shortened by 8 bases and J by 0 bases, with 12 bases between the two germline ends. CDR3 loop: CASRTTYSTDTQYF. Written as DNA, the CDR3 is TGTGCCAGTCGGACAACGTATAGCACAGATACGCAGTATTTT.

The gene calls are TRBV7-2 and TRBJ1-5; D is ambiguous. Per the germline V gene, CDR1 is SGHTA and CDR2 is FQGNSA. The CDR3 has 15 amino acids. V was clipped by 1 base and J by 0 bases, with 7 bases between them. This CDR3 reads CASSLVGFSNQPQHF. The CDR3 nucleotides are TGTGCCAGCAGCTTAGTAGGTTTTAGCAATCAGCCCCAGCATTTT.

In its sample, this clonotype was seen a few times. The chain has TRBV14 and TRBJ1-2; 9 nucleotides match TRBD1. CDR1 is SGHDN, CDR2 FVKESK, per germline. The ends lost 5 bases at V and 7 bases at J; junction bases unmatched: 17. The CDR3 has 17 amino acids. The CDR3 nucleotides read TGTGCCAGCAGCAAAACCGGGACAGGGCCCTCCTCGTCTGGCTACACCTTC. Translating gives CASSKTGTGPSSSGYTF.

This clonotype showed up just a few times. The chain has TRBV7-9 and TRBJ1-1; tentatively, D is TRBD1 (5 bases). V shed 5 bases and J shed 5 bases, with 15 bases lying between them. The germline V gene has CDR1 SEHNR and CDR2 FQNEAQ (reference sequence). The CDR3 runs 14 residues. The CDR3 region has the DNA TGTGCCAGCAGCGCGGGGCCCCTCTGGACTGAAGCTTTCTTT. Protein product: CASSAGPLWTEAFF.